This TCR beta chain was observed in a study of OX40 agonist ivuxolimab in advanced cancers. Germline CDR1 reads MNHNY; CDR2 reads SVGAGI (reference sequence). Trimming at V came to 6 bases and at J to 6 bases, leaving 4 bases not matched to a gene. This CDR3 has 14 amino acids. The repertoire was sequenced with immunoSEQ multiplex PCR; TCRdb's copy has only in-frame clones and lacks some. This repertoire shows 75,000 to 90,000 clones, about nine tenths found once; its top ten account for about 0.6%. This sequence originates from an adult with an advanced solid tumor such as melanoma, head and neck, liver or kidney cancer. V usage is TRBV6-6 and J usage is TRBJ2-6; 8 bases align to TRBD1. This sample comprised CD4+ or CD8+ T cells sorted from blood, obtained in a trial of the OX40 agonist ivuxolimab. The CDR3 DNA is TGTGCCAGCAGCCAGGGGGCTGTGGCCAACGTCCTGACTTTC. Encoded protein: CASSQGAVANVLTF.